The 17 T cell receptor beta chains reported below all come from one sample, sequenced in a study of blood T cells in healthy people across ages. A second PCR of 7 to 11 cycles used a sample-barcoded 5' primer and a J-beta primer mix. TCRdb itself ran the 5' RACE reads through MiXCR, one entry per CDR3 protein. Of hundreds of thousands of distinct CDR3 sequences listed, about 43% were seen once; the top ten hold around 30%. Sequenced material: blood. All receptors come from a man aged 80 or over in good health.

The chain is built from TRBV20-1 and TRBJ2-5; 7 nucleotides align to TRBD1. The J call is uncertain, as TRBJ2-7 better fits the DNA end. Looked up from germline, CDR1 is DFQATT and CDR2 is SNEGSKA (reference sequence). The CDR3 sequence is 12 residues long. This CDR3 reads CSARQTGSEQYF. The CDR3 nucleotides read TGCAGTGCTAGACAGACAGGGAGCGAGCAGTACTTC.

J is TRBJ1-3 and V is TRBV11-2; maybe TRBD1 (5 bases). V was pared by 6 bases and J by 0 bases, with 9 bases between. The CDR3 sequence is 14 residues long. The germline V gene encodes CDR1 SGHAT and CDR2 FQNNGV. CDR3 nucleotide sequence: TGTGCCAGCAGACGGGACCTCTCTGGAAACACCATATATTTT. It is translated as CASRRDLSGNTIYF. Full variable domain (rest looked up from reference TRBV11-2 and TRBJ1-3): EAGVAQSPRYKIIEKRQSVAFWCNPISGHATLYWYQQILGQGPKLLIQFQNNGVVDDSQLPKDRFSAERLKGVDSTLKIQPAKLEDSAVYLCASRRDLSGNTIYFGEGSWLTVV.

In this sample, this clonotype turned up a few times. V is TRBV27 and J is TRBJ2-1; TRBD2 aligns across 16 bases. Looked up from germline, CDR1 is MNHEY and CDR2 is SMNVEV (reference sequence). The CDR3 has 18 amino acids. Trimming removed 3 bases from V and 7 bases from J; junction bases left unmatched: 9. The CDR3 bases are TGTGCCAGCAGTTTGGGGACTAGCGGGAGGGCCGTAGGGAATGAGCAGTTCTTC. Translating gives CASSLGTSGRAVGNEQFF.

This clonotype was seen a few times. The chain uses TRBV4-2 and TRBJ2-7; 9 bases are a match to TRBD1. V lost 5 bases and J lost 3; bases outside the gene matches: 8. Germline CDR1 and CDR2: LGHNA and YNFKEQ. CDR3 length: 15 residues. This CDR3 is CASSSDRGSHYEQYF. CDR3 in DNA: TGTGCCAGCAGCTCCGACAGGGGGAGTCACTACGAGCAGTACTTC.

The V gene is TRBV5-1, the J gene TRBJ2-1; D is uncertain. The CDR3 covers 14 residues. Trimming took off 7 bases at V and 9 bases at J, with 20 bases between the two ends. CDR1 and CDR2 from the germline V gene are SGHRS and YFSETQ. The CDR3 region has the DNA TGCGCCAGCTATGAGAGTTTCCATATCGGTGAGCAGTTCTTC. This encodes CASYESFHIGEQFF.

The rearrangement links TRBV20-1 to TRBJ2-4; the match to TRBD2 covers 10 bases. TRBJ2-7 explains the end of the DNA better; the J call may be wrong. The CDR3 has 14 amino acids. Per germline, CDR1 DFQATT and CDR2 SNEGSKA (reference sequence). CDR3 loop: CSAPAQREGYEQYF. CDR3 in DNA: TGCAGTGCTCCAGCACAGCGGGAGGGATACGAGCAGTACTTC.

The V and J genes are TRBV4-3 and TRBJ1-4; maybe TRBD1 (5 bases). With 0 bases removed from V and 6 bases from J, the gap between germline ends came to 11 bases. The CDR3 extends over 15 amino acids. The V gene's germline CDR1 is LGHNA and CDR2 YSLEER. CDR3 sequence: CASSQEGQGDEKLFF. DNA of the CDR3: TGCGCCAGCAGCCAAGAGGGCCAGGGCGATGAAAAACTGTTTTTT.

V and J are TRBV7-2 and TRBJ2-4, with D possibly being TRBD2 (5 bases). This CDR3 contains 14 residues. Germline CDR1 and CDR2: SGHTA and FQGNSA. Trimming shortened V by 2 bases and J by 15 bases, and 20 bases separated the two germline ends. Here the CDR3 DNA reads TGTGCCAGCAGCTTAAAGGGAGCCAAAAACGTTCGGTACTTC. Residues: CASSLKGAKNVRYF.

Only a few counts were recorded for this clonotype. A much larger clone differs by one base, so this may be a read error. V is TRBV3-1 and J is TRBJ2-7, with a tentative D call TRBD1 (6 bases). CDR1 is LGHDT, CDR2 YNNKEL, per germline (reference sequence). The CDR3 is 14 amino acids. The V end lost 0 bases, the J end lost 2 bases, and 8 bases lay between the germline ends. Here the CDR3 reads CASSQDPGAYEQYF. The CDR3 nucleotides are TGTGCCAGCAGCCAAGACCCAGGGGCCTACGAGCAGTACTTC.

The CDR3 DNA sequence: TGCAGTGCTCCCGGGAACGGAGGGGAGACCCAGTACTTC. As protein: CSAPGNGGETQYF. J is TRBJ2-5 and V is TRBV20-1, with a possible D match to TRBD2 (6 bases). The CDR3 contains 13 residues. The V end was cut by 5 bases, the J end by 5 bases, with 15 bases between. Germline CDR1 reads DFQATT; CDR2 reads SNEGSKA (reference sequence).

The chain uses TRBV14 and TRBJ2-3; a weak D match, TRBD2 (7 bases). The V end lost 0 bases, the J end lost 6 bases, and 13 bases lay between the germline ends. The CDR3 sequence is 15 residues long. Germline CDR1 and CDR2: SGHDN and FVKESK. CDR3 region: CASSQDPGGDDTQYF. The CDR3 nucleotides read TGTGCCAGCAGCCAAGATCCGGGGGGCGATGATACGCAGTATTTT.

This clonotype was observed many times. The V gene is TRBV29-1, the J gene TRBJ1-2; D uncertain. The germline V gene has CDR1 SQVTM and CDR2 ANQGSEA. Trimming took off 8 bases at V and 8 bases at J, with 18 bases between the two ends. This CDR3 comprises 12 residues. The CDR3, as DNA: TGCAGCACCCCGTCGCCCGGGGAAGGCTACACCTTC. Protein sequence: CSTPSPGEGYTF.

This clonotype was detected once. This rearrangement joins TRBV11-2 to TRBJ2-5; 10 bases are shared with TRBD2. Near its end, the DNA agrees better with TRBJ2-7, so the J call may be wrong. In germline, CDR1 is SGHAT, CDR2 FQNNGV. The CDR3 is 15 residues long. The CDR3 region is CASSSKAGGPYEQYF. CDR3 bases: TGTGCCAGCAGCTCCAAAGCGGGGGGGCCGTACGAGCAGTACTTC.

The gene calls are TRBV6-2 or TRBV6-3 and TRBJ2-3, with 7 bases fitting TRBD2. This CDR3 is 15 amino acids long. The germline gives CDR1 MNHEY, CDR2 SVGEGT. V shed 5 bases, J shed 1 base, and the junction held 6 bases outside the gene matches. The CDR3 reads CASSVSGVGTDTQYF. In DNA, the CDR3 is TGTGCCAGCAGTGTCAGCGGGGTTGGCACAGATACGCAGTATTTT.

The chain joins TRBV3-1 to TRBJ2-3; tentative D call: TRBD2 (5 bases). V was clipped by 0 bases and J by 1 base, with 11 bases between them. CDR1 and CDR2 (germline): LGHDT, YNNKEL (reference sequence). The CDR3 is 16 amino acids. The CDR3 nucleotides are TGTGCCAGCAGCCAAGATACCGGAGCGGGCACAGATACGCAGTATTTT. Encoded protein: CASSQDTGAGTDTQYF.

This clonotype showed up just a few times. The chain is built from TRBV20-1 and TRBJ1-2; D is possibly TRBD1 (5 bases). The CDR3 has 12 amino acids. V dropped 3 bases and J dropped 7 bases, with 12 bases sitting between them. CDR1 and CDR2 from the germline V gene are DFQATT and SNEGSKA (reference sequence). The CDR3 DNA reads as TGCAGTGCTAGGGCAGGGCGGCTTGGCTACACCTTC. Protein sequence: CSARAGRLGYTF.

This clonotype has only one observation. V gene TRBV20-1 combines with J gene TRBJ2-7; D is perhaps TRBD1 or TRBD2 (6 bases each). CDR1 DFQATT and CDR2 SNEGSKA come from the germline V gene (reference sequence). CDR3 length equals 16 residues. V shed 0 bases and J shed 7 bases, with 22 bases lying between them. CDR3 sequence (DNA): TGCAGTGCTAGAGATACTGGAGGGGGGATACCCCTGGAGCAGTACTTC. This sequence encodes CSARDTGGGIPLEQYF.